This is a list of T cell receptor beta chains from one sample in a study of shared clonotypes between healthy human individuals. Here immunoSEQ multiplex PCR was the method, and the copy in TCRdb shows in-frame clones only, minus some. This table has roughly 2,000,000 clones, 93% appearing once. Sequenced material: naive CD8+ T cells from PBMCs. The receptors were sampled from a young man in good health. Some clones in this sample may be carry-over from other donors' samples. Both conserved end residues are part of each CDR3. A D gene is named only where the DNA matches it firmly. Some rows have no size entry. The others give once, few or many, or a class for an expanded clone.

-,-,TRBV29-1,TRBJ2-1,TGCACCGCCGGATCCTACAATGAGCAGTTCTTC,CTAGSYNEQFF
-,-,TRBV5-1,TRBJ2-5,TGCGCCAGCAGCTTGGCCGGGGAGACCCAGTACTTC,CASSLAGETQYF
-,-,TRBV21-1,TRBJ1-5,TGTGCCAGCAGCACCCCCGGGAGGGGGACCGCCTTTATTTGGCCCCAGCATTTT,CASSTPGRGTAFIWPQHF
TRBD1,-,TRBV19,TRBJ2-1,TGTGCCAGTAGTTACGCAGGGGGCTCCTACAATGAGCAGTTCTTC,CASSYAGGSYNEQFF
-,-,TRBV4-1,TRBJ2-7,TGCGCCAGCAGCCCCCAGGGGGAGGGGGCCAACGCCTACGAGCAGTACTTC,CASSPQGEGANAYEQYF
-,-,TRBV15,TRBJ1-5,TGTGCCACCGCGTCGGGAGGACGGTTGAATCAGCCCCAGCATTTT,CATASGGRLNQPQHF
-,-,TRBV6-1,TRBJ1-6,TGTGCCAGCAGTGAGCTCGCGGGGGGCGCGGGGCCACCCCTCCACTTT,CASSELAGGAGPPLHF
-,-,TRBV30,TRBJ1-1,TGTGCCTGGAGTTTTCGACACGGAGGGTCTGAAGCTTTCTTT,CAWSFRHGGSEAFF
-,-,TRBV19,TRBJ1-1,TGTGCCAGTAGTCTCCGGGCCTCCGGCACTGAAGCTTTCTTT,CASSLRASGTEAFF
-,-,TRBV4-3,TRBJ2-7,TGCGCCAGCAGCCAAGAGATAGGAAAGTACTACGAGCAGTACTTC,CASSQEIGKYYEQYF
TRBD2,-,TRBV27,TRBJ2-7,TGTGCCAGCAGTTCCGGACTAGCGGGCGCGGGGGAGCAGTACTTC,CASSSGLAGAGEQYF
-,-,TRBV6-5,TRBJ1-5,TGTGCCAGCAGTCACAGCAATCAGCCCCAGCATTTT,CASSHSNQPQHF
TRBD1,-,TRBV10-3,TRBJ2-2,TGTGCCATCAGTGAGGGGGCCCCGGGACAGGGATATACCGGGGAGCTGTTTTTT,CAISEGAPGQGYTGELFF
-,-,TRBV11-2,TRBJ2-5,TGTGCCAGCAGCTTGGTAGTAGCTTCTCCAGAGACCCAGTACTTC,CASSLVVASPETQYF
TRBD2,-,TRBV5-1,TRBJ2-3,TGCGCCAGCAGCTCCTGGACTAGCGGAGTCACAGATACGCAGTATTTT,CASSSWTSGVTDTQYF
TRBD1,-,TRBV9,TRBJ1-3,TGTGCCAGCAGCGTAAGGGACAGAGGAAACACCATATATTTT,CASSVRDRGNTIYF
TRBD2,-,TRBV9,TRBJ2-3,TGTGCCAGCAGCGGGGGACTAGCGGCCCCCACAGATACGCAGTATTTT,CASSGGLAAPTDTQYF
-,-,TRBV5-4,TRBJ2-3,TGTGCCAGCAGCATCTCGTATACGCAGTATTTT,CASSISYTQYF
-,-,TRBV5-6,TRBJ2-2,TGTGCCAGCAGCCTTGGGCCGGGAACCCGCACCGGGGAGCTGTTTTTT,CASSLGPGTRTGELFF
-,-,TRBV6-5,TRBJ1-5,TGTGCCAGCCACAGCGGGGCAAGCAATCAGCCCCAGCATTTT,CASHSGASNQPQHF
TRBD2,-,TRBV27,TRBJ2-7,TGTGCCAGCAGTTTATATATCTCGTCAACTAGCGGGAAGTCAGGGCAGTACTTC,CASSLYISSTSGKSGQYF
-,-,TRBV29-1,TRBJ2-1,TGCAGCGGCAGGGAGTACAATGAGCAGTTCTTC,CSGREYNEQFF
TRBD1,-,TRBV10-3,TRBJ1-5,TGTGCCATCAGCGAGACAGGGTTGAACCAGCCCCAGCATTTT,CAISETGLNQPQHF
TRBD1,-,TRBV13,TRBJ2-7,TGTGCCAGCAGCTTAGGTCCGGGACAGGCGGCCTACGAGCAGTACTTC,CASSLGPGQAAYEQYF
-,-,TRBV5-1,TRBJ2-1,TGCGCCAGCAGCTGGAGCGGGCCCTCCTACAATGAGCAGTTCTTC,CASSWSGPSYNEQFF
-,-,TRBV4-3,TRBJ1-5,TGCGCCAGCAGCCAATCGTGGTTCTCCTATAGCAATCAGCCCCAGCATTTT,CASSQSWFSYSNQPQHF
-,-,TRBV4-1,TRBJ2-7,TGCGCCAGCAGCCACACCTCGCTTGAGCAGTACTTC,CASSHTSLEQYF
-,-,TRBV5-6,TRBJ2-1,TGTGCCAGCACCCCCGGGAGATCCTACAATGAGCAGTTCTTC,CASTPGRSYNEQFF
-,-,TRBV19,TRBJ2-5,TGTGCCAGTAGAGGGGACTTTCAAGAGACCCAGTACTTC,CASRGDFQETQYF
-,-,TRBV9,TRBJ1-2,TGTGCCAGCAGCGTTATCCGGGGGACTGGCTACACCTTC,CASSVIRGTGYTF
-,-,TRBV20-1,TRBJ2-1,TGCAGTGCTAGCTACAATGAGCAGTTCTTC,CSASYNEQFF
TRBD1,-,TRBV10-3,TRBJ2-7,TGTGCCATCAGGGGTGACAGGGGCGACGAGCAGTACTTC,CAIRGDRGDEQYF
-,-,TRBV2,TRBJ2-3,TGTGCCAGCAGTGTGGCGGGAAGGACAGATACGCAGTATTTT,CASSVAGRTDTQYF
TRBD1,-,TRBV27,TRBJ2-7,TGTGCCAGCAGTTGGACAGGGTCCAGCTCCTACGAGCAGTACTTC,CASSWTGSSSYEQYF
-,-,TRBV4-3,TRBJ2-7,TGCGCCAGCAGCCAAGACATAGGAGGTGCCTACGAGCAGTACTTC,CASSQDIGGAYEQYF
-,once,TRBV27,TRBJ1-1,TGTGCCAGCAGTTTAAGGGCAGGATGGTGGGGTTTCTTT,CASSLRAGWWGFF
TRBD2,once,TRBV7-8,TRBJ2-3,TGTGCCAGCAGCTCCGGGACTAGGGCAGATACGCAGTATTTT,CASSSGTRADTQYF
-,-,TRBV7-9,TRBJ2-5,TGTGCCAGCAGCTTACTTGAGGGCGGGAAAGAGACCCAGTACTTC,CASSLLEGGKETQYF
TRBD1,few,TRBV29-1,TRBJ1-2,TGCAGCGGGGACAGGGACGGCTACACCTTC,CSGDRDGYTF
TRBD2,-,TRBV29-1,TRBJ2-7,TGCAGCGCGATCGTCTGGCCTAGCGGGAGCACCTACGAGCAGTACTTC,CSAIVWPSGSTYEQYF
-,-,TRBV5-4,TRBJ1-1,TGTGCCAGCAGCTTGGATCTGGTCAACACTGAAGCTTTCTTT,CASSLDLVNTEAFF
-,-,TRBV9,TRBJ1-4,TGTGCCAGCAGCCTGGACAGTAGTAATGAAAAACTGTTTTTT,CASSLDSSNEKLFF
TRBD1,-,TRBV7-9,TRBJ2-7,TGTGCCAGCAGCGATGGGACAGGGGGGGGCGAGCAGTACTTC,CASSDGTGGGEQYF
TRBD2,few,TRBV5-1,TRBJ2-7,TGCGCCAGCAGCTTGGGACTAGCGGACTACTACGAGCAGTACTTC,CASSLGLADYYEQYF
-,-,TRBV7-9,TRBJ2-5,TGTGCCAGCAGGCCCGCGGGGCCGGGGGAGACCCAGTACTTC,CASRPAGPGETQYF
TRBD1,-,TRBV28,TRBJ2-1,TGTGCCAGCAGTTTGGGACAGGGGCCCTACAATGAGCAGTTCTTC,CASSLGQGPYNEQFF
-,-,TRBV6-5,TRBJ2-2,TGTGCCAGCAGTTTCGGGGAGGAGGGGGAGCTGTTTTTT,CASSFGEEGELFF
-,-,TRBV28,TRBJ2-1,TGTGCCAGCAGGGTTGGTTCGGCAGACTACAATGAGCAGTTCTTC,CASRVGSADYNEQFF
-,-,TRBV13,TRBJ2-2,TGTGCCAGCAGCTTAGGCCACCAGGGGGACTACACCGGGGAGCTGTTTTTT,CASSLGHQGDYTGELFF
-,-,TRBV25-1,TRBJ2-5,TGTGCCAGCAGTGATCGGGTGGGGCTTGAGGAGACCCAGTACTTC,CASSDRVGLEETQYF
-,-,TRBV29-1,TRBJ2-7,TGCAGCGTAAGGGAAGGTTTTTACGAGCAGTACTTC,CSVREGFYEQYF
TRBD1,-,TRBV29-1,TRBJ2-4,TGCAGCGTTGAAAAGGGGGCGGCCAAAAACATTCAGTACTTC,CSVEKGAAKNIQYF
-,-,TRBV28,TRBJ1-1,TGTGCCAGCAGTTTAGCGGCGAACACTGAAGCTTTCTTT,CASSLAANTEAFF
-,-,TRBV5-1,TRBJ2-1,TGCGCCAGCAGCCCGGCCCGGGTCAATGAGCAGTTCTTC,CASSPARVNEQFF